This T cell receptor (beta chain) was found in a study of beta chain features in type 1 diabetes. Stem cell-like memory, regulatory, central memory and naive CD4+ cells were sorted via CD45RO/CCR7/CD25/CD127/CD95/CD27. Findings of the study overall: Type 1 diabetes patients showed fewer insertions and more deletions at VDJ junctions. Overrepresentation of cells with high TCR expression could result from cDNA sequencing.

The CDR3 consists of 16 residues. Trimming at V came to 0 bases and at J to 2 bases, leaving 8 bases not matched to a gene. CDR1 and CDR2 (germline): SGHRS, YFSETQ. This clone was picked up a small number of times. Its matching antigen is unknown. Isolated RNA was reverse transcribed in full, so expressed TCRB transcripts were sequenced. Produced via immunoSEQ multiplex PCR; TCRdb's table is partial and in-frame only. The table has around 300,000 clones, 7.5% to 9.5% seen once. The rearrangement links TRBV5-1 to TRBJ2-7, with 7 bases fitting TRBD2. This sequence was found in a woman between 18 and 29 years old in good health. Sequenced material: central memory CD4+ T cells from blood. CDR3 sequence: CASSLDPSGITYEQYF. The DNA of the CDR3 is TGCGCCAGCAGCTTGGATCCTAGCGGTATAACCTACGAGCAGTACTTC.